The 30 T cell receptor beta chains below were found in one sample sequenced in a study of T-cell memory formation after mild COVID-19 (dated by TCRdb to 2020 to 2023). Receptor amplification or capture employed 5' RACE. Sequencer: Illumina NovaSeq 6000. TCRdb ran its own pipeline on the public reads, namely fastp trimming at Q25 and MiXCR clone calling, and kept in-frame beta chains. Identical CDR3 protein sequences are pooled into one entry, listed with their most common genes and DNA. The sample contains 110,000 to 150,000 distinct CDR3 sequences, approximately 25% of them found a single time. Approximately 25% of the sample comes from the top ten. The specimen was PBMCs or a T cell subset sorted from them (not recorded which). Receptors originate from an adult woman who had mild COVID-19 (a few samples of this study predate the infection). The sample titles of this study are shuffled in the database, so cell type and time point are left out; the donor was told from shared clones.

The V call is TRBV7-2, the J call TRBJ2-3; D possibly corresponds to TRBD2 (5 bases). The V gene's germline CDR1 is SGHTA and CDR2 FQGNSA. The V gene lost 4 bases and the J gene lost 3 bases, with 23 bases spanning the gap. The CDR3 runs 18 residues. The CDR3 sequence: CASSYPDGSNTGTDTQYF. As DNA, the CDR3 is TGTGCCAGCAGCTATCCAGACGGTTCCAACACGGGGACAGATACGCAGTATTTT.

The V gene is TRBV4-1, the J gene TRBJ2-2; unclear D gene. V was trimmed by 1 base and J by 8 bases, leaving 14 bases between them. The CDR3 runs to 15 residues. Germline assignment: CDR1 MGHRA and CDR2 YSYEKL. CDR3 region: CASSQVGSGLGELFF. The CDR3, as DNA: TGCGCCAGCAGCCAAGTGGGTTCTGGGTTGGGGGAGCTGTTTTTT.

The CDR3 bases are TGTGCCAGCAGCGTGGCGTCGATCGGAGGCTACACCTTC. Protein sequence: CASSVASIGGYTF. The chain recombines TRBV9 with TRBJ1-2; D is unclear. Germline V gene lookup returns CDR1 SGDLS and CDR2 YYNGEE. CDR3 length: 13 residues. Deletions cut 2 bases from V and 8 bases from J, with 13 bases between.

The rearrangement uses TRBV11-2 and TRBJ1-1, with 7 bases fitting TRBD1. Trimming cost V 3 bases and J 12 bases; bases outside gene matches: 4. CDR3 length: 11 residues. Germline CDR1 SGHAT, CDR2 FQNNGV. The CDR3 is CASSLWDRSFF. CDR3 bases: TGTGCCAGCAGCTTGTGGGACAGATCTTTCTTT.

Only a few counts were recorded for this clonotype. This sequence joins TRBV24-1 and TRBJ2-3; D uncertain. V lost 5 bases, J lost 2 bases, and 13 bases lay in between. Germline assignment: CDR1 KGHDR and CDR2 SFDVKD. CDR3 length: 15 residues. The CDR3 DNA is TGTGCCACCAGTGCCGCAGACTTCGACACAGATACGCAGTATTTT. Protein sequence: CATSAADFDTDTQYF.

There are a few counts of this clonotype. The chain uses TRBV19 and TRBJ2-2; D ambiguous. Germline CDR1 is LNHDA and CDR2 is SQIVND (reference sequence). V was pared by 7 bases and J by 6 bases, with 3 bases between. This CDR3 contains 10 residues. The CDR3 DNA reads as TGTGCCAGTAAGGCCGGGGAGCTGTTTTTT. Translation: CASKAGELFF.

The chain recombines TRBV4-3 with TRBJ2-1, with TRBD2 matching 11 bases. CDR3 length: 15 amino acids. Germline values: CDR1 LGHNA, CDR2 YSLEER. V lost 2 bases to trimming and J lost 10 bases; unmatched junction nucleotides: 7. The DNA of the CDR3 is TGCGCCAGCAGCCAATTAGGGACTAGCGGATGGGAGCAGTTCTTC. This sequence encodes CASSQLGTSGWEQFF.

This clonotype came up a few times. V gene TRBV5-1 combines with J gene TRBJ1-1; D unclear. Germline V gene data show CDR1 as SGHRS and CDR2 as YFSETQ. The CDR3 contains 13 residues. V shed 2 bases and J shed 4 bases, with 9 bases lying between them. CDR3 coding DNA: TGCGCCAGCAGCTTAATCCACGGCACTGAAGCTTTCTTT. It is translated as CASSLIHGTEAFF.

The CDR3 protein is CASSRETGSYNEQFF. The CDR3 DNA is TGTGCCAGCAGCAGAGAGACAGGTTCCTACAATGAGCAGTTCTTC. V gene TRBV7-9 combines with J gene TRBJ2-1, with TRBD1 as a possible D gene (6 bases). Germline lookup yields CDR1 SEHNR and CDR2 FQNEAQ (reference sequence). The CDR3 length is 15 residues. V dropped 5 bases and J dropped 1 base, with 12 bases sitting between them.

This clonotype was counted a few times. The chain has TRBV4-2 and TRBJ2-1; D might be TRBD2 (6 bases). Trimming pared 4 bases from V and 8 bases from J, leaving 9 bases between. The CDR3 contains 12 residues. Germline-derived CDR1 and CDR2 are LGHNA and YNFKEQ. In DNA, the CDR3 is TGTGCCAGCAGCCCGGAGGGGTATGAGCAGTTCTTC. This gives the protein CASSPEGYEQFF.

V is TRBV4-2 and J is TRBJ2-7; 12 bases are shared with TRBD2. After removal of 7 bases from V and 5 bases from J, the junction contained 15 bases not matched to a gene. The CDR3 runs 17 residues. Per the germline V gene, CDR1 is LGHNA and CDR2 is YNFKEQ. The CDR3 sequence is CASKPMTSGSGVHEQYF. DNA of the CDR3: TGTGCCAGCAAGCCTATGACTAGCGGGAGTGGTGTCCACGAGCAGTACTTC.

The CDR3 sequence: CASRPPDSYTEAFF. The CDR3 bases are TGTGCCAGCAGGCCGCCCGACAGCTACACTGAAGCTTTCTTT. The chain combines TRBV12-3 or TRBV12-4 with TRBJ1-1; a weak D match, TRBD1 (5 bases). Trimming pared 6 bases from V and 3 bases from J, leaving 14 bases between. This CDR3 comprises 14 residues.

The V gene is TRBV7-9, the J gene TRBJ2-2, with TRBD1 matching 10 bases. Trimming took 8 bases from V and 5 from J; bases not matched to a gene: 5. CDR1 is SEHNR and CDR2 is FQNEAQ in the germline V gene (reference sequence). The CDR3 length is 14 residues. The CDR3 sequence: CASPRQGATGELFF. CDR3 DNA: TGTGCCAGCCCAAGACAGGGGGCAACCGGGGAGCTGTTTTTT.

CDR3 nucleotide sequence: TGTGCCAGTAGTCCCGAGGGCACCTCTGAAGCTTTCTTT. Translated, it gives CASSPEGTSEAFF. This chain links TRBV19 with TRBJ1-1, with D uncertain. Trimming stripped 5 bases from V and 6 bases from J, with 13 bases between. The V gene's germline CDR1 is LNHDA and CDR2 SQIVND (reference sequence). The CDR3 extends over 13 amino acids.

V is TRBV6-1 and J is TRBJ2-2; D is perhaps TRBD2 (5 bases). Trimming stripped 1 base from V and 3 bases from J, with 6 bases between. Per the germline V gene, CDR1 is MNHNS and CDR2 is SASEGT. This CDR3 spans 14 amino acids. CDR3: CASSEGGDTGELFF. Written as DNA, the CDR3 is TGTGCCAGCAGTGAAGGGGGAGACACCGGGGAGCTGTTTTTT.

This clonotype was detected only a few times. The chain uses TRBV12-5 and TRBJ2-7, with 12 bases matching TRBD2. This CDR3 spans 15 amino acids. V lost 0 bases to trimming and J lost 5 bases; unmatched junction nucleotides: 2. CDR1 is LGHNT and CDR2 is FRNRAP in the germline V gene. This chain's CDR3 is CASGLVSSGRDEQYF. The CDR3 bases are TGTGCTAGTGGTTTGGTATCTAGCGGGAGGGACGAGCAGTACTTC.

The chain employs TRBV29-1 and TRBJ2-7; 7 nucleotides match TRBD2. The ends lost 3 bases at V and 3 bases at J; junction bases unmatched: 8. Per germline, CDR1 SQVTM and CDR2 ANQGSEA. The CDR3 spans 14 residues. The chain's CDR3 is CSVDLDGRSYEQYF. In DNA, the CDR3 is TGCAGCGTTGATTTAGACGGGAGGAGCTACGAGCAGTACTTC.

This clonotype was recorded a few times. V is TRBV3-1 and J is TRBJ1-1; weak D call: TRBD1 (6 bases). The germline V and J ends were trimmed by 5 bases and 0 bases, with 13 bases remaining between them. Germline V gives CDR1 LGHDT, CDR2 YNNKEL (reference sequence). The CDR3 has 15 amino acids. The CDR3 DNA sequence: TGTGCCAGCAGCAAGGGGGGGGTCATGAACACTGAAGCTTTCTTT. Its translation: CASSKGGVMNTEAFF.

In this sample, this clonotype turned up a few times. This sequence joins TRBV5-1 and TRBJ1-1, with D perhaps TRBD1 (5 bases). The CDR3 has 14 residues. The V end was cut by 4 bases, the J end by 3 bases, with 13 bases between. CDR1 and CDR2 from the germline V gene are SGHRS and YFSETQ. The CDR3: CASSQGGSDTEAFF. CDR3 in DNA: TGCGCCAGCAGCCAGGGCGGATCAGACACTGAAGCTTTCTTT. The full variable domain, completed using reference TRBV5-1 and TRBJ1-1, is KAGVTQTPRYLIKTRGQQVTLSCSPISGHRSVSWYQQTPGQGLQFLFEYFSETQRNKGNFPGRFSGRQFSNSRSEMNVSTLELGDSALYLCASSQGGSDTEAFFGQGTRLTVV.

A few counts support this clonotype. This rearrangement joins TRBV11-3 to TRBJ2-5; 8 bases are a match to TRBD2. Germline CDR1 SGHNT, CDR2 YENEEA. This CDR3 has 14 residues. V dropped 3 bases and J dropped 2; count of bases not matched to a gene: 2. The chain's CDR3 is CASSLTSEQETQYF. Here the CDR3 DNA reads TGTGCCAGCAGCTTGACTAGCGAACAAGAGACCCAGTACTTC.

This clonotype turned up a few times. The chain recombines TRBV5-6 with TRBJ1-2; D unresolved. CDR1 SGHDT and CDR2 YYEEEE come from the germline V gene. V lost 0 bases and J 3 bases, leaving 6 bases between the germline ends. The CDR3 runs to 13 residues. The CDR3 coding sequence is TGTGCCAGCAGCTTGGGTCCGGACTATGGCTACACCTTC. Its protein product is CASSLGPDYGYTF. Using reference TRBV5-6 and TRBJ1-2 for the parts outside the CDR3, the full variable domain is DAGVTQSPTHLIKTRGQQVTLRCSPKSGHDTVSWYQQALGQGPQFIFQYYEEEERQRGNFPDRFSGHQFPNYSSELNVNALLLGDSALYLCASSLGPDYGYTFGSGTRLTVV.

This chain links TRBV4-2 with TRBJ2-4; D remains unclear. CDR1 is LGHNA and CDR2 is YNFKEQ in the germline V gene. Deletions cut 1 base from V and 0 bases from J, with 10 bases between. This CDR3 contains 16 residues. The DNA for the CDR3 is TGTGCCAGCAGCCAAGTCGGCCATTTAGCCAAAAACATTCAGTACTTC. Its translation: CASSQVGHLAKNIQYF.

This clonotype showed up just a few times. This chain connects TRBV29-1 to TRBJ1-1; the match to TRBD1 covers 7 bases. Germline V gives CDR1 SQVTM, CDR2 ANQGSEA. The CDR3 covers 14 residues. V shed 3 bases, J shed 5 bases, and the junction held 9 bases outside the gene matches. DNA for the CDR3: TGCAGCGTTGAGGTAGAGGGGGCTTGGACTGAAGCTTTCTTT. This sequence encodes CSVEVEGAWTEAFF.

A few counts support this clonotype. This chain joins TRBV29-1 and TRBJ1-1; TRBD1 might be the D (6 bases). The V gene lost 3 bases and the J gene lost 6 bases, with 17 bases spanning the gap. Germline V lookup: CDR1 SQVTM, CDR2 ANQGSEA. The CDR3 has 14 amino acids. As DNA, the CDR3 is TGCAGCGTTGAGGGGCTGCACAGGGTGGCTGAAGCTTTCTTT. It codes for CSVEGLHRVAEAFF. Filled out from reference TRBV29-1 and TRBJ1-1, the complete variable domain reads SAVISQKPSRDICQRGTSLTIQCQVDSQVTMMFWYRQQPGQSLTLIATANQGSEATYESGFVIDKFPISRPNLTFSTLTVSNMSPEDSSIYLCSVEGLHRVAEAFFGQGTRLTVV.

This clonotype was detected a few times. This rearrangement joins TRBV4-1 to TRBJ1-1; the D is unclear. The V gene's germline CDR1 is MGHRA and CDR2 YSYEKL. V was trimmed by 0 bases and J by 5 bases, leaving 7 bases between them. The CDR3 is 13 amino acids. Here the CDR3 DNA reads TGCGCCAGCAGCCAAGATCGGGGAACTGAAGCTTTCTTT. It specifies CASSQDRGTEAFF.

The V gene is TRBV30, the J gene TRBJ2-1; D is possibly TRBD2 (6 bases). Germline CDR1 is GTSNPN and CDR2 is SVGIG (reference sequence). This CDR3 is built from 13 residues. V was shortened by 4 bases and J by 6 bases, with 13 bases between the two germline ends. This CDR3 reads CAWMGDWTNEQFF. CDR3 sequence (DNA): TGTGCCTGGATGGGGGACTGGACCAATGAGCAGTTCTTC.

The chain carries TRBV12-3 or TRBV12-4 and TRBJ1-1, with 8 bases matching TRBD1. J was trimmed by 4 bases and V by 5 bases; bases with no gene match: 15. The length of the CDR3 is 17 residues. The CDR3: CASSNTPGGQKVTEAFF. DNA for the CDR3: TGTGCCAGCAGTAACACCCCAGGGGGCCAAAAAGTCACTGAAGCTTTCTTT.

The chain joins TRBV6-4 to TRBJ2-7; D perhaps matches TRBD2 (7 bases). The length of the CDR3 is 14 residues. V was cut by 8 bases and J by 3 bases, with 17 bases left in between. The V gene's germline CDR1 is MRHNA and CDR2 SNTAGT. For the CDR3, the DNA is TGTGCCAGCGGGAGGGGGTCGACTTACTACGAGCAGTACTTC. Translating it yields CASGRGSTYYEQYF.

This clonotype has a handful of counts. This chain connects TRBV5-1 to TRBJ2-5; TRBD2 matches at 10 bases. Germline values: CDR1 SGHRS, CDR2 YFSETQ. V gave up 0 bases and J gave up 5 bases; unmatched junction bases: 7. The CDR3 length is 16 residues. In DNA, the CDR3 is TGCGCCAGCAGCTTGGGGGCTAGCGGGAGTGAGGAGACCCAGTACTTC. This gives the protein CASSLGASGSEETQYF.

J is TRBJ1-1 and V is TRBV29-1, with 7 bases aligning to TRBD1. The CDR3 has 17 amino acids. The V gene end was trimmed by 4 bases and the J gene end by 2 bases; junction bases not matched to a gene: 16. In germline, CDR1 is SQVTM, CDR2 ANQGSEA. CDR3 protein: CSVVGLQGTHSNTEAFF. As DNA, the CDR3 is TGCAGCGTTGTCGGGTTACAGGGGACTCACTCAAACACTGAAGCTTTCTTT.